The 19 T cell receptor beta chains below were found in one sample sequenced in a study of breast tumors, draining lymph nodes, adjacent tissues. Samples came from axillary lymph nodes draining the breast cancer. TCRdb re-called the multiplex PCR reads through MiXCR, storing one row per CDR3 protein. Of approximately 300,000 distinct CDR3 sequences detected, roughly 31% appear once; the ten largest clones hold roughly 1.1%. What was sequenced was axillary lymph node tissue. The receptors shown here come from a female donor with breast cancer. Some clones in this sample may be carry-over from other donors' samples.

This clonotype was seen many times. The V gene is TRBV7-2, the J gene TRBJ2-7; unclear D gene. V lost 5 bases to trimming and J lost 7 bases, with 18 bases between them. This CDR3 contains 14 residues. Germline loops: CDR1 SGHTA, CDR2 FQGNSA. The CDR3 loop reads CASSARYHPLEQYF. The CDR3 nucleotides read TGTGCCAGCAGCGCGCGATACCACCCCCTGGAGCAGTACTTC.

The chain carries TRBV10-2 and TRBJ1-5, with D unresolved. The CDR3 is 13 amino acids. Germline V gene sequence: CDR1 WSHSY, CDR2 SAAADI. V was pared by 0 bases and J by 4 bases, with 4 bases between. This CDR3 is CASSESGNQPQHF. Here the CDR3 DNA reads TGCGCCAGCAGTGAGTCAGGGAATCAGCCCCAGCATTTT.

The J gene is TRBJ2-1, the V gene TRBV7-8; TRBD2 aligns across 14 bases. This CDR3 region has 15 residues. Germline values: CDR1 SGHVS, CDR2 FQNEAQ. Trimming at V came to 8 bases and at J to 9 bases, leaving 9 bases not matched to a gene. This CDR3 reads CASGRLAGGWSEQFF. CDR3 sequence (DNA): TGTGCCAGCGGGCGACTAGCGGGAGGGTGGTCTGAGCAGTTCTTC.

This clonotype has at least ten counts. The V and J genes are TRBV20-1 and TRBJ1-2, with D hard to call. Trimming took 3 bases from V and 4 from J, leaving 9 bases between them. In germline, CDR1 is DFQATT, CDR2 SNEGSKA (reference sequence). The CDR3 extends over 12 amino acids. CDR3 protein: CSARRASYGYTF. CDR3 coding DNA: TGCAGTGCTAGGCGAGCTTCCTATGGCTACACCTTC.

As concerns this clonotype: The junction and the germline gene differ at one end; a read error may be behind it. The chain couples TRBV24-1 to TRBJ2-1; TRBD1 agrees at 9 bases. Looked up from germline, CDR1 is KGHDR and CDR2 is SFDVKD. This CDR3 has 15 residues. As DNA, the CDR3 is TGTGCCACCAGTGATGGCGGGACAGGGATTGATGAGCGGTTCTTC. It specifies CATSDGGTGIDERFF.

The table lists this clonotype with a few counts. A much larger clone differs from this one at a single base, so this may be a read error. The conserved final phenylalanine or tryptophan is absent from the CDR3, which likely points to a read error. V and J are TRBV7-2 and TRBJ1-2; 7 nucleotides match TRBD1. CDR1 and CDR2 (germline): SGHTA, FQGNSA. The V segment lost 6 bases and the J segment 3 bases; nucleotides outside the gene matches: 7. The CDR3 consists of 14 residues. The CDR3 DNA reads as TGTGCCAGCAGGACTACCGGGACAGACTATGGCTACACCCTC. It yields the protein CASRTTGTDYGYTL.

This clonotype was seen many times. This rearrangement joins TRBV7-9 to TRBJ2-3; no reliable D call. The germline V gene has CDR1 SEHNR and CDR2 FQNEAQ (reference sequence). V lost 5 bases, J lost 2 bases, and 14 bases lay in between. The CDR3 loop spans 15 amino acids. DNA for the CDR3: TGTGCCAGCAGCCCAAAGATCCTAACCACAGATACGCAGTATTTT. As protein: CASSPKILTTDTQYF.

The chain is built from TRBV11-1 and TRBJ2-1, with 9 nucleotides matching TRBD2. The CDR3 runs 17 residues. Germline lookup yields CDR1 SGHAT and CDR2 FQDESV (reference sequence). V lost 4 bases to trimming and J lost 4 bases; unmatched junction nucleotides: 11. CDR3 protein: CASSSRVAGVIYNEQFF. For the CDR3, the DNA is TGTGCCAGCAGCTCCCGGGTAGCGGGAGTAATATACAATGAGCAGTTCTTC.

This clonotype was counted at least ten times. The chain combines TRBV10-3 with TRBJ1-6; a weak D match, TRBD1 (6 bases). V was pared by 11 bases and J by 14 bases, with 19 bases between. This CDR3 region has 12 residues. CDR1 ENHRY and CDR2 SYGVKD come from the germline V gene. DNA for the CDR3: TGTGCCTTCCGATGGGGGGCGGTGACCCTCCACTTT. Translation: CAFRWGAVTLHF.

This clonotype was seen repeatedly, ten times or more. CDR3 DNA: TGTGCCAGCAGCGGATCAGTGACAGGACCCCTCTCTGGGGCCAACGTCCTGACTTTC. Translation: CASSGSVTGPLSGANVLTF. The rearrangement uses TRBV9 and TRBJ2-6; a possible D gene is TRBD1 (6 bases). V gave up 3 bases and J gave up 0 bases, with 19 bases separating them. From germline, CDR1 is SGDLS and CDR2 YYNGEE. This CDR3 spans 19 amino acids.

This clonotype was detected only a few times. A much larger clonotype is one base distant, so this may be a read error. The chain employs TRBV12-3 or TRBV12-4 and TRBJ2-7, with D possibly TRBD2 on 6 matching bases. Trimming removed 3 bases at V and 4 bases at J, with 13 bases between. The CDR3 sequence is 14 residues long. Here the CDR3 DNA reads TGTGCCAGCAGTTTCGTCGCGGGAACTTACGAGCAGTACTTC. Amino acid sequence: CASSFVAGTYEQYF.

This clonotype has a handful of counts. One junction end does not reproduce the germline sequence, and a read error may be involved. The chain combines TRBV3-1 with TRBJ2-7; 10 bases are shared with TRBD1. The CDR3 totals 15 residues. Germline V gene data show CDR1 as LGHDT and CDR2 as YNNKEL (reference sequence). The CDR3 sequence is CASSRRQGASHEQYF. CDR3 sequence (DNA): TGTGCCAGCAGCCGACGACAGGGGGCCTCCCACGAGCAGTACTTC.

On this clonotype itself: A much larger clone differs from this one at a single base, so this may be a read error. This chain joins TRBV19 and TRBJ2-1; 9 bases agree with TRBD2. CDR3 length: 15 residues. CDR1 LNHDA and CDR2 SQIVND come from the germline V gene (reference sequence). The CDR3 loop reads CASSIAGGSYNEQSF. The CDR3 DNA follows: TGTGCCAGTAGTATTGCGGGGGGGTCATACAATGAGCAGTCCTTC. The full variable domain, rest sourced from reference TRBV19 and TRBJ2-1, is DGGITQSPKYLFRKEGQNVTLSCEQNLNHDAMYWYRQDPGQGLRLIYYSQIVNDFQKGDIAEGYSVSREKKESFPLTVTSAQKNPTAFYLCASSIAGGSYNEQSFGPGTRLTVL.

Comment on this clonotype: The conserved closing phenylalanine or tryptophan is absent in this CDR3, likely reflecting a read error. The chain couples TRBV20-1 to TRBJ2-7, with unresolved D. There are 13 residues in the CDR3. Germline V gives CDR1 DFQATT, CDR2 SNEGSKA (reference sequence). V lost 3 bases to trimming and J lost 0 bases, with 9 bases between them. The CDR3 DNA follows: TGCAGTGCTAGTCGGCCTGGCTCCTACGAGCAGTACTCC. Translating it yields CSASRPGSYEQYS.

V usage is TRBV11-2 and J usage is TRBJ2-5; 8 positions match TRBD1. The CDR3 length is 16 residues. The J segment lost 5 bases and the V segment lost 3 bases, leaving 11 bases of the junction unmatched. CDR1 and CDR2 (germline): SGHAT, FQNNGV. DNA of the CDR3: TGTGCCAGCAGCTTGTGGTACCTCCGGGACAGGGAGACCCAGTACTTC. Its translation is CASSLWYLRDRETQYF.

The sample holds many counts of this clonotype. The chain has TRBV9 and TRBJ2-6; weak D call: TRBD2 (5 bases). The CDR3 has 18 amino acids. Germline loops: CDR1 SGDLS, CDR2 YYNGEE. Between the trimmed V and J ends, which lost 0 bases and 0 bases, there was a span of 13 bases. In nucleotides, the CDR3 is TGTGCCAGCAGCGTAGCTCGGACTCTTCGCTCTGGGGCCAACGTCCTGACTTTC. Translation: CASSVARTLRSGANVLTF.

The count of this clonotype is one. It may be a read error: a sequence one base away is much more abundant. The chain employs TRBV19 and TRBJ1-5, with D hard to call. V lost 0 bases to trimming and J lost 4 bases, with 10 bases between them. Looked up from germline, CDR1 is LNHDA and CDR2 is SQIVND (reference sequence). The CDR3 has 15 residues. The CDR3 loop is CASSIEGSVNQPQHF. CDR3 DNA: TGTGCCAGTAGTATAGAGGGCAGCGTTAATCAGCCCCAGCATTTT.

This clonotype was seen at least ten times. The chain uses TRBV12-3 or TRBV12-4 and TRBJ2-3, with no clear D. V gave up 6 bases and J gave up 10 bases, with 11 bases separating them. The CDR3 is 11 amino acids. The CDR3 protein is CASSFRYPQYF. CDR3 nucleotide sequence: TGTGCCAGCAGCTTCAGGTATCCGCAGTATTTT.

The CDR3 protein is CASSYSPGQGGYEQFF. CDR3 nucleotide sequence: TGTGCCAGCAGTTACTCTCCGGGACAGGGGGGCTATGAGCAGTTCTTC. This chain uses TRBV6-2 or TRBV6-3 with TRBJ2-1, with 11 bases that match TRBD1. The CDR3 runs to 16 residues. Germline loops: CDR1 MNHEY, CDR2 SVGEGT. V gave up 0 bases and J gave up 8 bases; unmatched junction bases: 6.